This TCR beta chain was found in a study of T-cell memory formation after mild COVID-19. This clonotype appeared many times. Its antigen is unknown. TCR alpha and TCR beta cDNA libraries carrying sample barcodes and UMIs were produced by 5'RACE using constant-segment primers. Using its own MiXCR run on the 5' RACE reads, TCRdb lists one record per CDR3 protein. The sample lists more than 300,000 distinct CDR3 sequences; around an eighth were seen once. Overall study findings and caveats: Day 15 to 85 contracting clones showed balanced CD4/CD8; day 15 to 37 expanders favored CD4+. Second-wave clones reaching peak frequency on day 37 lacked confirmed SARS-CoV-2 specificity.

The TCR originated in a man aged 18 to 35 who had mild COVID-19 (a few samples of this study predate the infection). Cell type and time point are not known. The sample was PBMCs or a T cell subset sorted from them (not recorded which).

The CDR3 sequence: CASWRGTDTQYF. DNA for the CDR3: TGTGCCAGCTGGCGGGGCACAGATACGCAGTATTTT. The chain recombines TRBV5-6 with TRBJ2-3; D may be TRBD2 (5 bases). Germline V lookup: CDR1 SGHDT, CDR2 YYEEEE. The V end lost 7 bases, the J end lost 1 base, and 7 bases lay between the germline ends. This CDR3 has 12 amino acids.